A selection of T cell receptor beta chains follows, all from one sample in a study of blood T cell repertoires in COVID-19. Clones were read by immunoSEQ multiplex PCR, and TCRdb kept only the in-frame ones, dropping some. The repertoire holds more than 200,000 clones, 80% seen once, with 7.4% in the top ten. The sequencing input was PBMCs or T cells enriched from blood (not recorded which). Source of these receptors: a woman aged 40 to 49 with acute COVID-19. The CDR3 runs from the conserved cysteine through the conserved F or W. A D gene is named only where the DNA matches it firmly. The listing skips clone size in some rows; elsewhere it reads once, few, many or a size class.

TRBV3-1/TRBV3-2	TRBD1	-	TRBJ1-2	CASSPARQGNGYTF	TGTGCCAGCAGCCCGGCCCGACAGGGAAATGGCTACACCTTC
TRBV27	-	-	TRBJ1-5	CASSLSKLPNSNQPQHF	TGTGCCAGCAGTTTATCGAAACTCCCGAATAGCAATCAGCCCCAGCATTTT
TRBV10-1	-	-	TRBJ2-1	CASSRGGGGVGEQFF	TGCGCCAGCAGCCGCGGTGGAGGCGGGGTGGGTGAGCAGTTCTTC
TRBV5-4	TRBD1	-	TRBJ1-1	CASSYATGVNTEAFF	TGTGCCAGCAGCTACGCGACAGGGGTAAACACTGAAGCTTTCTTT
TRBV4-3	-	-	TRBJ2-7	CASSLELVTYEQYF	TGCGCCAGCAGCCTCGAACTGGTTACCTACGAGCAGTACTTC
TRBV4-1	TRBD1	few	TRBJ1-2	CASSPRTGMYNGYTF	TGCGCCAGCAGCCCCCGGACAGGGATGTATAATGGCTACACCTTC
TRBV12-3/TRBV12-4	-	-	TRBJ1-5	CASSAGQDQPQHF	TGTGCCAGCAGTGCGGGTCAAGATCAGCCCCAGCATTTT
TRBV4-3	-	-	TRBJ2-5	CASSQVPHSSLTQETQYF	TGCGCCAGCAGCCAAGTTCCACACAGCTCCCTTACCCAAGAGACCCAGTACTTC
TRBV7-6	-	-	TRBJ2-3	CASSLARTPTDTQYF	TGTGCCAGCAGCTTAGCGAGGACACCCACAGATACGCAGTATTTT
TRBV7-8	TRBD1	few	TRBJ1-1	CASSPQGTFEAFF	TGTGCCAGTTCACCACAGGGGACCTTTGAAGCTTTCTTT
TRBV9	-	-	TRBJ2-3	CASSVVASASTDTQYF	TGTGCCAGCAGCGTAGTTGCTAGCGCTAGCACAGATACGCAGTATTTT
TRBV5-5	-	once	TRBJ1-1	CASSHISRGDTEAFF	TGTGCCAGCAGCCACATATCCAGGGGAGACACTGAAGCTTTCTTT
TRBV4-3	TRBD2	-	TRBJ2-7	CASSHRGGAYEQYF	TGCGCCAGCTCGCACCGCGGGGGGGCCTACGAGCAGTACTTC
TRBV24-1	-	-	TRBJ1-1	CATRRTGNTEAFF	TGTGCCACCAGACGAACAGGGAACACTGAAGCTTTCTTT
TRBV10-2	TRBD1	few	TRBJ1-1	CASSESDRGPTEAFF	TGCGCCAGCAGTGAGTCTGACAGGGGGCCAACTGAAGCTTTCTTT
TRBV5-1	TRBD1	-	TRBJ1-1	CASSSGQAPKTEAFF	TGCGCCAGCAGCTCGGGACAGGCGCCGAAGACTGAAGCTTTCTTT
TRBV28	-	once	TRBJ1-5	CASSFVTGWSNQPQHF	TGTGCCAGCAGTTTTGTTACAGGGTGGAGCAATCAGCCCCAGCATTTT
TRBV19	-	-	TRBJ1-1	CASSIRRANTEAFF	TGTGCCAGTAGTATCCGGAGGGCGAACACTGAAGCTTTCTTT
TRBV7-2	TRBD1	-	TRBJ2-3	CASSWTGVTDTQYF	TGTGCCAGCAGCTGGACAGGGGTAACAGATACGCAGTATTTT
TRBV7-2	-	-	TRBJ1-1	CASSTTPGDTEAFF	TGTGCCAGCAGCACAACCCCAGGGGACACTGAAGCTTTCTTT
TRBV5-1	-	-	TRBJ1-4	CASSQQQANEKLFF	TGCGCCAGCAGCCAGCAACAGGCTAATGAAAAACTGTTTTTT
TRBV6-5	TRBD1	few	TRBJ2-5	CAACRDREETQYF	TGTGCCGCATGCCGGGACAGGGAAGAGACCCAGTACTTC
TRBV24-1	TRBD2	-	TRBJ2-5	CATSDFSPHGGAGETQYF	TGTGCCACCAGTGATTTTTCCCCTCACGGGGGGGCTGGGGAGACCCAGTACTTC
TRBV15	-	-	TRBJ1-1	CATSRRPSLGRRFTEAFF	TGTGCCACCAGCAGACGGCCTTCTTTGGGCAGGAGGTTCACTGAAGCTTTCTTT
TRBV11-2	TRBD1	-	TRBJ1-4	CASAWDRGHEKLFF	TGTGCCAGCGCATGGGACAGGGGGCACGAAAAACTGTTTTTT
TRBV6-2/TRBV6-3	-	few	TRBJ1-1	CASSYSYGNTEAFF	TGTGCCAGCAGTTACTCTTACGGGAACACTGAAGCTTTCTTT
TRBV2	-	-	TRBJ2-5	CASSENQAGVGETQYF	TGTGCCAGCAGTGAAAATCAGGCCGGTGTTGGTGAGACCCAGTACTTC
TRBV7-2	TRBD1	-	TRBJ2-7	CASSPDRDSYEQYF	TGTGCCAGCAGCCCCGACAGGGACTCCTACGAGCAGTACTTC
TRBV11-2	-	-	TRBJ2-7	CASSLDSLLYEQYF	TGTGCCAGCAGCTTAGATTCTCTCCTTTACGAGCAGTACTTC
TRBV27	TRBD2	-	TRBJ2-7	CASSLRSVGGTYEQYF	TGTGCCAGCAGTTTACGCAGCGTGGGGGGGACCTACGAGCAGTACTTC
TRBV28	-	-	TRBJ1-2	CASSNTTGGYTF	TGTGCCAGCAGTAATACAACGGGTGGCTACACCTTC
TRBV28	-	-	TRBJ1-2	CASRPVRPTTGWDYGYTF	TGTGCCAGCAGGCCCGTGAGGCCTACCACAGGGTGGGACTATGGCTACACCTTC
TRBV4-3	TRBD1	-	TRBJ2-7	CASSQVIRGRSSYEQYF	TGCGCCAGCAGCCAGGTCATAAGGGGGCGAAGCTCCTACGAGCAGTACTTC
TRBV6-5	-	-	TRBJ1-2	CASSSPGGGYTF	TGTGCCAGCAGCTCGCCGGGGGGAGGCTACACCTTC
TRBV7-2	-	-	TRBJ2-1	CASSLSSGNHNEQFF	TGTGCCAGCAGCTTAAGTTCTGGCAATCACAATGAGCAGTTCTTC
TRBV20-1	-	-	TRBJ2-5	CSTQSGETQYF	TGCAGTACTCAATCCGGAGAGACCCAGTACTTC
TRBV3-1/TRBV3-2	-	-	TRBJ2-5	CASTLRGGSETQYF	TGTGCCAGCACCCTTAGGGGGGGGTCGGAGACCCAGTACTTC
TRBV19	TRBD1	once	TRBJ2-5	CASSTLGQGAETQYF	TGTGCCAGTAGTACTCTAGGACAGGGGGCAGAGACCCAGTACTTC
TRBV25-1	-	-	TRBJ2-7	CASSPQYEQYF	TGTGCCAGCAGTCCCCAGTACGAGCAGTACTTC
TRBV29-1	TRBD1	-	TRBJ2-7	CSVEGQGDEQYF	TGCAGCGTTGAGGGACAGGGGGACGAGCAGTACTTC
TRBV19	TRBD1	-	TRBJ1-4	CATKLRTGTEKLFF	TGTGCCACCAAACTTCGGACAGGGACTGAAAAACTGTTTTTT